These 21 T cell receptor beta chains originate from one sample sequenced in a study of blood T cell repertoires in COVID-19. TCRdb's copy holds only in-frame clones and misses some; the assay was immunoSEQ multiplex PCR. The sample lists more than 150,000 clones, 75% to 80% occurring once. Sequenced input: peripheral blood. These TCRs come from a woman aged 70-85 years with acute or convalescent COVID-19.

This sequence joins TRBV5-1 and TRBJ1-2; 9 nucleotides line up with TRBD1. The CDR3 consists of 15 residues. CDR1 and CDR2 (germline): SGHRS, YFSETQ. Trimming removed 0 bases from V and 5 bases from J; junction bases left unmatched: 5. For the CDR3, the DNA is TGCGCCAGCAGCTTGGTTAGGACAGGGGAATATGGCTACACCTTC. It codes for CASSLVRTGEYGYTF. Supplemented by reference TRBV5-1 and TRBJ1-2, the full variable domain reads KAGVTQTPRYLIKTRGQQVTLSCSPISGHRSVSWYQQTPGQGLQFLFEYFSETQRNKGNFPGRFSGRQFSNSRSEMNVSTLELGDSALYLCASSLVRTGEYGYTFGSGTRLTVV.

The CDR3 is CASSRQGVQNTEAFF. In DNA, the CDR3 is TGTGCCAGTAGTAGGCAGGGGGTTCAGAACACTGAAGCTTTCTTT. The chain carries TRBV19 and TRBJ1-1; TRBD1 matches 7 bases. Germline-derived CDR1 and CDR2 are LNHDA and SQIVND (reference sequence). V shed 4 bases, J shed 1 base, and the junction held 6 bases outside the gene matches. This CDR3 has 15 residues.

CDR3 bases: TGTGCCAGCACCCCAGACAGGGTCGGCGGCACTGAAGCTTTCTTT. Translated: CASTPDRVGGTEAFF. V is TRBV11-1 and J is TRBJ1-1; 7 nucleotides match TRBD1. The germline V gene encodes CDR1 SGHAT and CDR2 FQDESV (reference sequence). The length of the CDR3 is 15 residues. V dropped 7 bases and J dropped 4; count of bases not matched to a gene: 12.

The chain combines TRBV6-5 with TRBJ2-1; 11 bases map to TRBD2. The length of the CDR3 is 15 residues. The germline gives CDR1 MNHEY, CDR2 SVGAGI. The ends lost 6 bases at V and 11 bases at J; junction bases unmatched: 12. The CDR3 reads CASSYGLAGGPKQFF. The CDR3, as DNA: TGTGCCAGCAGCTACGGGTTAGCGGGAGGGCCGAAGCAGTTCTTC.

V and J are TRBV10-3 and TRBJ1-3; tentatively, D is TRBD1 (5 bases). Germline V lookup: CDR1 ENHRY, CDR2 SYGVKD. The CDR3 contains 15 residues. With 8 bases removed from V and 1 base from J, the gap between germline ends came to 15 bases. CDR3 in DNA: TGTGCCATCGGGGGGACGGTCTATTCTGGAAACACCATATATTTT. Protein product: CAIGGTVYSGNTIYF.

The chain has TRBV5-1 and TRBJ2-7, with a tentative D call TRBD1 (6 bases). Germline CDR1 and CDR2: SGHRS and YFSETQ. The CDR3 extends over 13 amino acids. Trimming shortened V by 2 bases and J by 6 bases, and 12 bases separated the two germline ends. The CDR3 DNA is TGCGCCAGCAGCTTACAGGGTTTCAGCGAGCAGTACTTC. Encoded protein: CASSLQGFSEQYF.

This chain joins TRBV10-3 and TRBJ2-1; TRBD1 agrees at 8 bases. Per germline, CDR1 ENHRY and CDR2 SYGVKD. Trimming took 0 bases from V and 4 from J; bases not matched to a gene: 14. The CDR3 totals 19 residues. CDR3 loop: CAISESRTGRISGYNEQFF. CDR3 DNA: TGTGCCATCAGTGAGTCGCGGACAGGGAGGATCTCTGGGTACAATGAGCAGTTCTTC.

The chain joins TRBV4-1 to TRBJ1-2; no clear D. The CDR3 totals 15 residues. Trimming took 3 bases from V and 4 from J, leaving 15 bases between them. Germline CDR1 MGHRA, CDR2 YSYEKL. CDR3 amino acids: CASSQDGGLGYGYTF. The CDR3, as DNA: TGCGCCAGCAGCCAGGATGGAGGGCTGGGCTATGGCTACACCTTC.

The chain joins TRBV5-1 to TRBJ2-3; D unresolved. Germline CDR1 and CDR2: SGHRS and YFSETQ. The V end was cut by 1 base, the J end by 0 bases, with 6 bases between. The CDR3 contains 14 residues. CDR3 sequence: CASSLSLSTDTQYF. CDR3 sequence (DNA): TGCGCCAGCAGCTTGTCTCTTAGCACAGATACGCAGTATTTT.

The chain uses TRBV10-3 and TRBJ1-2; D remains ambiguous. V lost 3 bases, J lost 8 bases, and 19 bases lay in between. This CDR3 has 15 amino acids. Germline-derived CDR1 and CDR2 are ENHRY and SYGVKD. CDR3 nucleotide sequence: TGTGCCATCAGTGACTCCTGGGAGAGGGCGTCCGGCTACACCTTC. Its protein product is CAISDSWERASGYTF.

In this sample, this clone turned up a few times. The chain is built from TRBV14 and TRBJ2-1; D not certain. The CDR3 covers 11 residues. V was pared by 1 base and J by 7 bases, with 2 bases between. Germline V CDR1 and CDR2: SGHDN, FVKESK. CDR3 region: CASSQANEQFF. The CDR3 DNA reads TGTGCCAGCAGCCAAGCGAATGAGCAGTTCTTC.

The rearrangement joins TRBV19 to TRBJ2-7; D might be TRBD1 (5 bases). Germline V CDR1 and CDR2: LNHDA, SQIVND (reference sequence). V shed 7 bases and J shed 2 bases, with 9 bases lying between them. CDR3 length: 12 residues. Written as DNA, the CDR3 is TGTGCCAGTACAGACAGAACCTACGAGCAGTACTTC. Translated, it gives CASTDRTYEQYF.

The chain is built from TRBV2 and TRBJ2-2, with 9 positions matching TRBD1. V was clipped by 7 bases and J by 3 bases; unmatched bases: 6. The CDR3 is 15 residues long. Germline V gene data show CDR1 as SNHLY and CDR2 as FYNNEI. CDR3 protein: CASKDRGLDTGELFF. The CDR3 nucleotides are TGTGCCAGCAAAGACAGGGGGTTGGACACCGGGGAGCTGTTTTTT.

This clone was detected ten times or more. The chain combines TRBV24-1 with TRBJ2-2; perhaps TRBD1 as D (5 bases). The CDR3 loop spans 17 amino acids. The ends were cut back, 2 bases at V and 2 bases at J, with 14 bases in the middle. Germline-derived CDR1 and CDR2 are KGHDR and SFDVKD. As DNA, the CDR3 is TGTGCCACCAGTGATTCTTCCAGGGCCTTAAACACCGGGGAGCTGTTTTTT. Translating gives CATSDSSRALNTGELFF.

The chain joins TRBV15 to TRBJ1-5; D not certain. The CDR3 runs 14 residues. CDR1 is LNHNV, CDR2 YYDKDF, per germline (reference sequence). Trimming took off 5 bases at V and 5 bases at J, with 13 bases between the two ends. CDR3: CATSHDKSDQPQHF. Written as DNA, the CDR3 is TGTGCCACCAGCCACGACAAATCTGATCAGCCCCAGCATTTT.

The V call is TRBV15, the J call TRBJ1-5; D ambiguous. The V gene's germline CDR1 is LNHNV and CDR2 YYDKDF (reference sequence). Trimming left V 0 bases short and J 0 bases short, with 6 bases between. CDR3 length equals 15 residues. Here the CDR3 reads CATSRERDSNQPQHF. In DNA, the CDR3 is TGTGCCACCAGCAGAGAGAGGGATAGCAATCAGCCCCAGCATTTT.

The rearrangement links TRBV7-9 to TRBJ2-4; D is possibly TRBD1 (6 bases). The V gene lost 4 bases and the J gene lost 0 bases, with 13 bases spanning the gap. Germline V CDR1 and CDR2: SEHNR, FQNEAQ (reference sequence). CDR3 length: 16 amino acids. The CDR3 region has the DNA TGTGCCAGCAGCTCAGCGGTGGGGGCAGCCAAAAACATTCAGTACTTC. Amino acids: CASSSAVGAAKNIQYF.

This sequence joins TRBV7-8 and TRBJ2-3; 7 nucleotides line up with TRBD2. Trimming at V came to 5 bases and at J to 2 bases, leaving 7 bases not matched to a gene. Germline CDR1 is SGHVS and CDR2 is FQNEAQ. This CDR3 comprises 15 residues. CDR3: CASSRRSGYTDTQYF. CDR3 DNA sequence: TGTGCCAGCAGCCGCCGTAGCGGGTACACAGATACGCAGTATTTT.

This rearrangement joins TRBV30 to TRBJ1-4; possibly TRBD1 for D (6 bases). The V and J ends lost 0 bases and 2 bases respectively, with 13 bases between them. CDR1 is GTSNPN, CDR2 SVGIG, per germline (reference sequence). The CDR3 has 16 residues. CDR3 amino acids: CAWSVPVTGTNEKLFF. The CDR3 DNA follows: TGTGCCTGGAGTGTACCGGTCACAGGGACTAATGAAAAACTGTTTTTT.

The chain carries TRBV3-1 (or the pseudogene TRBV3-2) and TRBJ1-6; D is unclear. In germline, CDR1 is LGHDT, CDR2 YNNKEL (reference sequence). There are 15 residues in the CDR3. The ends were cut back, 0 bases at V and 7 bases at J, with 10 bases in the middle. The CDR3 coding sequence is TGTGCCAGCAGCCAAGATACCGGCGGGAATTCACCCCTCCACTTT. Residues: CASSQDTGGNSPLHF.

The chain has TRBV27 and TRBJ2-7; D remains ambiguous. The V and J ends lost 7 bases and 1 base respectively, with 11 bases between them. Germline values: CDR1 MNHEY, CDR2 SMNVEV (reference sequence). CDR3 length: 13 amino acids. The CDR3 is CASTKTGSYEQYF. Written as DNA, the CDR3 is TGTGCCAGCACCAAGACTGGGTCCTACGAGCAGTACTTC.